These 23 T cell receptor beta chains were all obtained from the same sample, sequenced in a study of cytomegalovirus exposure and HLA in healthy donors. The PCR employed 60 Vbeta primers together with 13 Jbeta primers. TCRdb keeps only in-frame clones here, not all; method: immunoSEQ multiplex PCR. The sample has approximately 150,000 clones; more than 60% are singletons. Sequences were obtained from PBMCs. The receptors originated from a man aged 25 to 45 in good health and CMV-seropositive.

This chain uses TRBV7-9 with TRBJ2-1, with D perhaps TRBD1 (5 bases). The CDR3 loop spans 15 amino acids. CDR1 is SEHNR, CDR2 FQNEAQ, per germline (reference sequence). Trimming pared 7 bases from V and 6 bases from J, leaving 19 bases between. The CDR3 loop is CASIFGHPRGNEQFF. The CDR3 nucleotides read TGTGCCAGCATTTTCGGACACCCTAGGGGCAATGAGCAGTTCTTC. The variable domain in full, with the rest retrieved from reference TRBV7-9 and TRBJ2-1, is DTGVSQNPRHKITKRGQNVTFRCDPISEHNRLYWYRQTLGQGPEFLTYFQNEAQLEKSRLLSDRFSAERPKGSFSTLEIQRTEQGDSAMYLCASIFGHPRGNEQFFGPGTRLTVL.

CDR3 region: CATSTSEGTTGELFF. CDR3 nucleotides: TGTGCCACCAGCACCTCAGAAGGGACAACCGGGGAGCTGTTTTTT. The chain links TRBV15 to TRBJ2-2; the D gene is possibly TRBD1 (6 bases). Germline assignment: CDR1 LNHNV and CDR2 YYDKDF (reference sequence). Trimming pared 4 bases from V and 5 bases from J, leaving 14 bases between. This CDR3 region has 15 residues. The whole variable domain, remainder taken from reference TRBV15 and TRBJ2-2, is DAMVIQNPRYQVTQFGKPVTLSCSQTLNHNVMYWYQQKSSQAPKLLFHYYDKDFNNEADTPDNFQSRRPNTSFCFLDIRSPGLGDTAMYLCATSTSEGTTGELFFGEGSRLTVL.

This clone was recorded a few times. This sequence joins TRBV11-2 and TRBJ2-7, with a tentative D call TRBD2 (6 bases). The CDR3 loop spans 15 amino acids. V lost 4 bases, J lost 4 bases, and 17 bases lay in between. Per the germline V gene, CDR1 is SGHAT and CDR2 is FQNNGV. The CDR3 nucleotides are TGTGCCAGCAGCTCCCGCGGTAGCGGCGGGTACGAGCAGTACTTC. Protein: CASSSRGSGGYEQYF.

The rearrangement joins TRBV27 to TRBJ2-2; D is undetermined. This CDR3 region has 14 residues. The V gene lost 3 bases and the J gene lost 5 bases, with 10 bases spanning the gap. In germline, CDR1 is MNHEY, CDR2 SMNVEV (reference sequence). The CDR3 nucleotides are TGTGCCAGCAGTTTCGAGCCGAGAACCGGGGAGCTGTTTTTT. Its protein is CASSFEPRTGELFF.

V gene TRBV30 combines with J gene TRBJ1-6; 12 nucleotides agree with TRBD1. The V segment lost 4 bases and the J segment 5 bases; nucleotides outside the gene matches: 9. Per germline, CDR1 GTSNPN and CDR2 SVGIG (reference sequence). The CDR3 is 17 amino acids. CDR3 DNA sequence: TGTGCCTGGATGCGAAGGGACAGGGGGCCAAATAATTCACCCCTCCACTTT. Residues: CAWMRRDRGPNNSPLHF.

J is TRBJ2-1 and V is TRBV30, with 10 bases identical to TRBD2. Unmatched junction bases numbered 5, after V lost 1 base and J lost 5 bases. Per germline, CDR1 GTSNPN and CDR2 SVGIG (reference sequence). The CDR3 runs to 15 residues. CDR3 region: CAWSDSGRDDNEQFF. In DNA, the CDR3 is TGTGCCTGGAGTGACAGCGGGAGGGATGACAATGAGCAGTTCTTC.

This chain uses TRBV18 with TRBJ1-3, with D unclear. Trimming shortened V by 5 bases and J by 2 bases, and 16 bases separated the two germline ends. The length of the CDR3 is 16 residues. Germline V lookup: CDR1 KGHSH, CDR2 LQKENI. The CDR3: CASSAVDTRAGNTIYF. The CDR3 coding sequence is TGTGCCAGCTCAGCCGTTGACACCCGCGCTGGAAACACCATATATTTT. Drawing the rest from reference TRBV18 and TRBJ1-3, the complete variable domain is NAGVMQNPRHLVRRRGQEARLRCSPMKGHSHVYWYRQLPEEGLKFMVYLQKENIIDESGMPKERFSAEFPKEGPSILRIQQVVRGDSAAYFCASSAVDTRAGNTIYFGEGSWLTVV.

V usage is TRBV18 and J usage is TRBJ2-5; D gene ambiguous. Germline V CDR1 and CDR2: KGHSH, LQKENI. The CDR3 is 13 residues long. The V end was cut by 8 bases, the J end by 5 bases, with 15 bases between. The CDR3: CASAQVPSETQYF. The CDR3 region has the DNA TGTGCCAGCGCCCAAGTTCCGAGTGAGACCCAGTACTTC.

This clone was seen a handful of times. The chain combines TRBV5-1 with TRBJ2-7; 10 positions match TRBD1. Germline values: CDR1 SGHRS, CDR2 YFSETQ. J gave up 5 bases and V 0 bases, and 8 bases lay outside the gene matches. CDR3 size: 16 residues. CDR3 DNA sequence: TGCGCCAGCAGCTTGGGACAGGGGGCCGGCATTGACGAGCAGTACTTC. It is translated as CASSLGQGAGIDEQYF. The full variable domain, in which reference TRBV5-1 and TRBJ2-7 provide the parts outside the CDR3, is KAGVTQTPRYLIKTRGQQVTLSCSPISGHRSVSWYQQTPGQGLQFLFEYFSETQRNKGNFPGRFSGRQFSNSRSEMNVSTLELGDSALYLCASSLGQGAGIDEQYFGPGTRLTVT.

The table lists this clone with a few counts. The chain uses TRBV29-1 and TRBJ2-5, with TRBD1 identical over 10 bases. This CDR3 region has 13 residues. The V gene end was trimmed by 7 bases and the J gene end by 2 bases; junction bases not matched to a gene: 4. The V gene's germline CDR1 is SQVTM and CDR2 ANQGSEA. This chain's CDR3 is CSATGQGQETQYF. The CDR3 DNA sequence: TGCAGCGCTACGGGACAGGGGCAAGAGACCCAGTACTTC.

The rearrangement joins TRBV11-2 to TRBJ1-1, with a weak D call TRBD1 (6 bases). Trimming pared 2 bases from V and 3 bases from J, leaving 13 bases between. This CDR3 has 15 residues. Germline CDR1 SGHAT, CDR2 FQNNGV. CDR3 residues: CASSLLQGGDTEAFF. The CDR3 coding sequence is TGTGCCAGCAGCTTACTACAGGGTGGAGACACTGAAGCTTTCTTT.

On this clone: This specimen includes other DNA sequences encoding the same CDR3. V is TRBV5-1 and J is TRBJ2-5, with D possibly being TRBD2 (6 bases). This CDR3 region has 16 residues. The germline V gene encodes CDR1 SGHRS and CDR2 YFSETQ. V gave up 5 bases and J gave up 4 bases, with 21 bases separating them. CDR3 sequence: CASRARSRDLGETQYF. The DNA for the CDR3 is TGCGCCAGCAGGGCGCGTAGTAGGGACTTGGGAGAGACCCAGTACTTC. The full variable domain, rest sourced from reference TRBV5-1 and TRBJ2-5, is KAGVTQTPRYLIKTRGQQVTLSCSPISGHRSVSWYQQTPGQGLQFLFEYFSETQRNKGNFPGRFSGRQFSNSRSEMNVSTLELGDSALYLCASRARSRDLGETQYFGPGTRLLVL.

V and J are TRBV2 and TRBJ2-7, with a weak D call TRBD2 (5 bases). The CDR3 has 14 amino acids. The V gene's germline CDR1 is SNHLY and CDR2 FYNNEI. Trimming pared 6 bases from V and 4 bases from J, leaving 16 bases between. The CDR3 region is CASRPGSTTYEQYF. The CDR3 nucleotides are TGTGCCAGCAGACCGGGATCGACTACATACGAGCAGTACTTC.

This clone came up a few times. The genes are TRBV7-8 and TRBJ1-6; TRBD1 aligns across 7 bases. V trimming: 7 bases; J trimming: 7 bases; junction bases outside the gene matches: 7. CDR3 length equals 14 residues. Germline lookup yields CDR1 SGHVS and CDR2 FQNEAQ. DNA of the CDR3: TGTGCCAGCACCGAATTACAGGGGAATTCACCCCTCCACTTT. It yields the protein CASTELQGNSPLHF.

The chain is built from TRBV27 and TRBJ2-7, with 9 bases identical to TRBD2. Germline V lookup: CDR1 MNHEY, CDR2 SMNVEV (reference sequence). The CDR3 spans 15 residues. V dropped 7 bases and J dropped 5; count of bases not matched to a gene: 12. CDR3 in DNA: TGTGCCAGCATAGGGGGGGGCGGGAGGGGTCACGAGCAGTACTTC. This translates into CASIGGGGRGHEQYF.

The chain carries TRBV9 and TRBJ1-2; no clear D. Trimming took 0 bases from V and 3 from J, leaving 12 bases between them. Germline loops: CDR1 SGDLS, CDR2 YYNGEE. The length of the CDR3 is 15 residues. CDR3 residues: CASSVGGGLDYGYTF. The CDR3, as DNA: TGTGCCAGCAGCGTAGGGGGAGGGCTCGACTATGGCTACACCTTC.

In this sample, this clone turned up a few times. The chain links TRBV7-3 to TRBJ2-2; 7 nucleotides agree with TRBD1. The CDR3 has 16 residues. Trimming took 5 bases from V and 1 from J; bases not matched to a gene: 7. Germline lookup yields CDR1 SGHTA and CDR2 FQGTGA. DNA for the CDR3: TGTGCCAGCAGCGCCAGGCCAGGGGGGAACACCGGGGAGCTGTTTTTT. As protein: CASSARPGGNTGELFF. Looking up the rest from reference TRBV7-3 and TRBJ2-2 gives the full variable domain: GAGVSQTPSNKVTEKGKYVELRCDPISGHTALYWYRQSLGQGPEFLIYFQGTGAADDSGLPNDRFFAVRPEGSVSTLKIQRTERGDSAVYLCASSARPGGNTGELFFGEGSRLTVL.

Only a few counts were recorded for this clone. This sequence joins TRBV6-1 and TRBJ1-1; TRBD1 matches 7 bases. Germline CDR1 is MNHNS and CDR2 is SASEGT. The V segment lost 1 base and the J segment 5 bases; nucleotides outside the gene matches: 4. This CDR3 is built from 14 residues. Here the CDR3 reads CASSEDRGITEAFF. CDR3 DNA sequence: TGTGCCAGCAGTGAAGACAGGGGAATTACTGAAGCTTTCTTT.

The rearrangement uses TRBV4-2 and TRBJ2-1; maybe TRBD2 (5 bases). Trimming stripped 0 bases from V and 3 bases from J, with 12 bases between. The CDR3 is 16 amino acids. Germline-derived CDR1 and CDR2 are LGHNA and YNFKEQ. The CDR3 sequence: CASSQDSGKDYNEQFF. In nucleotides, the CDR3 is TGTGCCAGCAGCCAAGATTCCGGGAAAGACTACAATGAGCAGTTCTTC.

In DNA form, the CDR3 reads TGTGCCAGCAGTCCCTCGGTGGGAGAGGGTGAAAAACTGTTTTTT. It is translated as CASSPSVGEGEKLFF. V and J are TRBV6-1 and TRBJ1-4; D is uncertain. This CDR3 contains 15 residues. Per germline, CDR1 MNHNS and CDR2 SASEGT. V was pared by 5 bases and J by 7 bases, with 17 bases between.

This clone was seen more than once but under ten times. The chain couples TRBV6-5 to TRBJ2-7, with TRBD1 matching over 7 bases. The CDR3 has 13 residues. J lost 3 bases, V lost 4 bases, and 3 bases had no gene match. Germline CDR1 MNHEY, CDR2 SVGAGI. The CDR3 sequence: CASSWAGGYEQYF. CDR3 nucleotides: TGTGCCAGCAGTTGGGCAGGGGGCTACGAGCAGTACTTC.

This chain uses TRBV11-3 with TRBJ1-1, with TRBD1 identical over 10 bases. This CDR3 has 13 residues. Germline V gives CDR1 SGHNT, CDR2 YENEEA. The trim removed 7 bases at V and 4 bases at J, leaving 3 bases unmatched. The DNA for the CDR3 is TGTGCCAGCACCAGGACAGGGGGCACTGAAGCTTTCTTT. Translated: CASTRTGGTEAFF.

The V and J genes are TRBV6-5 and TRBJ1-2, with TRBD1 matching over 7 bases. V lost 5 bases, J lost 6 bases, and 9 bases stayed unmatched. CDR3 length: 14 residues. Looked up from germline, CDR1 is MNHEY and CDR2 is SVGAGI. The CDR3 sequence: CASSPFGQVNGYTF. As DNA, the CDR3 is TGTGCCAGCAGTCCCTTCGGACAGGTTAATGGCTACACCTTC.